Below, 2 T cell receptor beta chains from the same sample are listed, as sequenced in a study of blood T cells in healthy people across ages. With a J-beta primer mix and a sample-barcoded 5' primer, a second PCR ran about 7 to 12 cycles. In TCRdb, the 5' RACE reads were re-called with MiXCR into one record per CDR3 protein. The sample shows roughly 900,000 distinct CDR3 sequences, around 26% of them seen only once. The sample comprised blood. The receptor source for this set is a woman aged 80 or over in good health.

About this clonotype itself: This could be a read error, since a much larger clone is one nucleotide away. The chain carries TRBV10-1 and TRBJ2-5; 7 nucleotides align to TRBD2. The CDR3 runs to 13 residues. J gave up 11 bases and V 3 bases, and 9 bases lay outside the gene matches. Germline CDR1 is WNHNN and CDR2 is SYGVQD (reference sequence). The CDR3 protein is CASSDRWDYTQYF. The CDR3 DNA sequence: TGCGCCAGCAGTGACCGCTGGGACTACACGCAGTACTTC.

This clonotype occurred once. A much more abundant neighbour one base away suggests this may be a read error. The chain carries TRBV2 and TRBJ2-5; D might be TRBD2 (5 bases). The CDR3 is made up of 13 amino acids. CDR1 and CDR2 (germline): SNHLY, FYNNEI. The germline V and J ends were trimmed by 8 bases and 5 bases, with 15 bases remaining between them. CDR3 loop: CASGLTGWETQYF. The CDR3 DNA follows: TGTGCCAGCGGACTCACGGGTTGGGAGACCCAGTACTTC.